Shown below are 11 T cell receptor beta chains from a single sample sequenced in a study of blood T cell repertoires in COVID-19. This table comes from immunoSEQ multiplex PCR, and its TCRdb copy is limited to in-frame clones, with some not included. The data contain some 44,000 clones, around 79% of them seen just once; the ten biggest clones take up less than 25%. The sequencing sample was made of peripheral blood. The receptors here all came from a woman aged 55-75 years with acute or convalescent COVID-19.

The chain uses TRBV4-1 and TRBJ1-3, with D possibly matching TRBD1 (5 bases). V was pared by 0 bases and J by 0 bases, with 6 bases between. Per the germline V gene, CDR1 is MGHRA and CDR2 is YSYEKL. The CDR3 has 15 amino acids. CDR3 DNA: TGCGCCAGCAGCCAAGAAGGGGCCTCTGGAAACACCATATATTTT. Translated: CASSQEGASGNTIYF.

The chain couples TRBV7-9 to TRBJ2-7; 7 bases map to TRBD1. Per germline, CDR1 SEHNR and CDR2 FQNEAQ (reference sequence). CDR3 length equals 14 residues. V lost 7 bases, J lost 3 bases, and 9 bases stayed unmatched. CDR3 loop: CASIGQVPDYEQYF. The CDR3 region has the DNA TGTGCCAGCATCGGACAGGTACCCGACTACGAGCAGTACTTC.

The rearrangement joins TRBV7-2 to TRBJ1-6; no reliable D call. The CDR3 runs 14 residues. Trimming removed 1 base at V and 10 bases at J, with 11 bases between. CDR1 SGHTA and CDR2 FQGNSA come from the germline V gene. In DNA form, the CDR3 reads TGTGCCAGCAGCTTAGGTGGCAGGAGGTCACCCCTCCACTTT. This encodes CASSLGGRRSPLHF.

J is TRBJ2-7 and V is TRBV27; D possibly corresponds to TRBD1 (5 bases). The germline V gene has CDR1 MNHEY and CDR2 SMNVEV (reference sequence). V lost 5 bases and J 1 base, leaving 9 bases between the germline ends. The CDR3 is made up of 13 amino acids. CDR3 sequence reads: CASSVRGSYEQYF. The CDR3 DNA sequence: TGTGCCAGCAGTGTTAGGGGATCCTACGAGCAGTACTTC.

The rearrangement uses TRBV9 and TRBJ2-5; D may be TRBD2 (5 bases). CDR1 and CDR2 from the germline V gene are SGDLS and YYNGEE. The CDR3 totals 13 residues. V lost 0 bases, J lost 7 bases, and 10 bases lay in between. The CDR3 reads CASSVDLSGTQYF. The CDR3 DNA follows: TGTGCCAGCAGCGTAGACCTAAGCGGGACCCAGTACTTC.

V is TRBV3-1 (or the pseudogene TRBV3-2) and J is TRBJ1-4; no firm D call. The CDR3 length is 14 residues. Trimming shortened V by 8 bases and J by 8 bases, and 18 bases separated the two germline ends. Germline V CDR1 and CDR2: LGHDT, YNNKEL (reference sequence). The CDR3 protein is CASGPRGIGEKLFF. CDR3 nucleotide sequence: TGTGCCAGCGGCCCACGGGGAATAGGGGAAAAACTGTTTTTT.

The gene calls are TRBV6-1 and TRBJ2-7; 7 bases map to TRBD1. Per germline, CDR1 MNHNS and CDR2 SASEGT. V was clipped by 3 bases and J by 1 base; unmatched bases: 3. The CDR3 is 14 residues long. The CDR3 bases are TGTGCCAGCAGTGACCAGACAGGGTCCTACGAGCAGTACTTC. It is translated as CASSDQTGSYEQYF.

This chain links TRBV19 with TRBJ1-2, with TRBD1 as a possible D gene (6 bases). Germline CDR1 and CDR2: LNHDA and SQIVND (reference sequence). This CDR3 contains 12 residues. V lost 8 bases, J lost 4 bases, and 11 bases lay in between. CDR3 in amino acids: CASLGTLYGYTF. The CDR3 coding sequence is TGTGCCAGTCTCGGGACACTCTATGGCTACACCTTC.

The chain joins TRBV30 to TRBJ1-3; a possible D gene is TRBD1 (5 bases). Per the germline V gene, CDR1 is GTSNPN and CDR2 is SVGIG (reference sequence). Trimming pared 5 bases from V and 4 bases from J, leaving 18 bases between. This CDR3 spans 15 amino acids. For the CDR3, the DNA is TGTGCCTGGGGCTTAGGGGTGTCAGGCGGAAACACCATATATTTT. Protein: CAWGLGVSGGNTIYF.

This clone has just a few counts. The chain joins TRBV6-5 to TRBJ1-3, with D unresolved. The CDR3 extends over 15 amino acids. V lost 8 bases and J 4 bases, leaving 18 bases between the germline ends. Germline V CDR1 and CDR2: MNHEY, SVGAGI. The CDR3 DNA follows: TGTGCCAGCCGCCTCAAAGCGGCAGAAGGAAACACCATATATTTT. As protein: CASRLKAAEGNTIYF.

This rearrangement joins TRBV19 to TRBJ1-1, with unresolved D. V was clipped by 0 bases and J by 10 bases, with 15 bases between them. CDR1 and CDR2 from the germline V gene are LNHDA and SQIVND (reference sequence). The CDR3 has 14 amino acids. CDR3 region: CASSIDRGNYGAFF. The CDR3 nucleotides read TGTGCCAGTAGTATAGATCGAGGGAATTACGGAGCTTTCTTT.